These 21 T cell receptor beta chains originate from one sample sequenced in a study of blood T cell repertoires in COVID-19. Profiled with immunoSEQ multiplex PCR; TCRdb holds only in-frame clones, not every one. The sample yields about 190,000 clones, 89% seen once. The sequenced material came from peripheral blood. The receptors come from a man in his forties or fifties with acute or convalescent COVID-19.

This sequence joins TRBV11-2 and TRBJ2-7; D is unresolved. CDR1 and CDR2 (germline): SGHAT, FQNNGV. This CDR3 is built from 12 residues. Trimming shortened V by 1 base and J by 4 bases, and 5 bases separated the two germline ends. The CDR3 reads CASSLVSYEQYF. As DNA, the CDR3 is TGTGCCAGCAGCTTAGTATCGTACGAGCAGTACTTC.

J is TRBJ2-5 and V is TRBV3-1 (or the pseudogene TRBV3-2), with a possible D match to TRBD2 (5 bases). CDR1 LGHDT and CDR2 YNNKEL come from the germline V gene (reference sequence). The ends were cut back, 5 bases at V and 2 bases at J, with 15 bases in the middle. CDR3 length equals 15 residues. CDR3 in DNA: TGTGCCAGCAGCTCCTACCTTAGGAGGCAAGAGACCCAGTACTTC. Its translation is CASSSYLRRQETQYF.

The chain links TRBV6-2 or TRBV6-3 to TRBJ1-1; 9 bases are a match to TRBD1. Germline V gives CDR1 MNHEY, CDR2 SVGEGT. V was clipped by 3 bases and J by 6 bases; unmatched bases: 8. This CDR3 has 15 amino acids. CDR3: CASSYPDRGNAEAFF. In nucleotides, the CDR3 is TGTGCCAGCAGTTATCCGGACAGGGGTAACGCTGAAGCTTTCTTT.

The chain joins TRBV6-5 to TRBJ2-1; 8 positions match TRBD1. Germline V gives CDR1 MNHEY, CDR2 SVGAGI. The CDR3 totals 14 residues. The V segment lost 8 bases and the J segment 3 bases; nucleotides outside the gene matches: 6. For the CDR3, the DNA is TGTGCCAGCCGCGGGACAGGAAGCTACAATGAGCAGTTCTTC. Protein sequence: CASRGTGSYNEQFF.

The genes are TRBV2 and TRBJ2-1; 9 nucleotides line up with TRBD2. The CDR3 loop spans 14 amino acids. The germline gives CDR1 SNHLY, CDR2 FYNNEI. Trimming at V came to 11 bases and at J to 0 bases, leaving 5 bases not matched to a gene. CDR3 residues: CACPSGDSYNEQFF. The CDR3 bases are TGTGCCTGCCCTAGCGGGGACTCCTACAATGAGCAGTTCTTC. Filled out from reference TRBV2 and TRBJ2-1, the complete variable domain reads EPEVTQTPSHQVTQMGQEVILRCVPISNHLYFYWYRQILGQKVEFLVSFYNNEISEKSEIFDDQFSVERPDGSNFTLKIRSTKLEDSAMYFCACPSGDSYNEQFFGPGTRLTVL.

The chain employs TRBV12-3 or TRBV12-4 and TRBJ1-2; no clear D. This CDR3 spans 12 amino acids. V was shortened by 7 bases and J by 6 bases, with 12 bases between the two germline ends. The CDR3 protein is CASKTLGHGYTF. In nucleotides, the CDR3 is TGTGCCAGCAAGACCCTAGGTCATGGCTACACCTTC.

This chain uses TRBV30 with TRBJ1-1; TRBD1 might be the D (6 bases). With 4 bases removed from V and 6 bases from J, the gap between germline ends came to 12 bases. Germline-derived CDR1 and CDR2 are GTSNPN and SVGIG (reference sequence). CDR3 length equals 12 residues. The CDR3 sequence is CAWNNRVSEAFF. As DNA, the CDR3 is TGTGCCTGGAATAACAGGGTATCTGAAGCTTTCTTT.

CDR3 DNA: TGTGCCACCGGACTAACTGACCGCAATGAGCAGTTCTTC. Translating it yields CATGLTDRNEQFF. The gene calls are TRBV10-3 and TRBJ2-1, with a weak D call TRBD2 (6 bases). There are 13 residues in the CDR3. Trimming removed 10 bases from V and 6 bases from J, with 16 bases in between. From germline, CDR1 is ENHRY and CDR2 SYGVKD.

The gene calls are TRBV11-2 and TRBJ2-1, with TRBD1 as a possible D gene (5 bases). Germline V lookup: CDR1 SGHAT, CDR2 FQNNGV. The CDR3 has 13 amino acids. The V and J ends lost 1 base and 7 bases respectively, with 8 bases between them. CDR3 amino acids: CASSLGGRNEQFF. The CDR3 DNA sequence: TGTGCCAGCAGCTTAGGGGGCCGGAATGAGCAGTTCTTC.

This chain connects TRBV10-2 to TRBJ1-1; 7 bases are a match to TRBD1. CDR1 and CDR2 from the germline V gene are WSHSY and SAAADI. The trim removed 4 bases at V and 5 bases at J, leaving 1 base unmatched. The CDR3 spans 12 residues. The CDR3 loop is CASSAGQTEAFF. The DNA of the CDR3 is TGCGCCAGCAGTGCGGGACAGACTGAAGCTTTCTTT.

V is TRBV15 and J is TRBJ2-3, with D unresolved. Between the trimmed V and J ends, which lost 0 bases and 4 bases, there was a span of 5 bases. The CDR3 is 13 amino acids. Germline V lookup: CDR1 LNHNV, CDR2 YYDKDF (reference sequence). CDR3 DNA: TGTGCCACCAGCAGAGATCAGGCAGATACGCAGTATTTT. It is translated as CATSRDQADTQYF. Drawing the rest from reference TRBV15 and TRBJ2-3, the complete variable domain is DAMVIQNPRYQVTQFGKPVTLSCSQTLNHNVMYWYQQKSSQAPKLLFHYYDKDFNNEADTPDNFQSRRPNTSFCFLDIRSPGLGDTAMYLCATSRDQADTQYFGPGTRLTVL.

The CDR3 spells CASSIGSGNGYTF. CDR3 DNA sequence: TGTGCCAGTAGTATCGGGTCAGGGAATGGCTACACCTTC. This chain uses TRBV19 with TRBJ1-2; TRBD1 might be the D (5 bases). The CDR3 has 13 amino acids. Germline V gene data show CDR1 as LNHDA and CDR2 as SQIVND (reference sequence). V was cut by 3 bases and J by 6 bases, with 11 bases left in between.

J is TRBJ2-5 and V is TRBV23-1, with a weak D call TRBD2 (5 bases). TRBV23-1 is sorted into the ORF group, with uncertain function. This CDR3 spans 16 amino acids. The ends were cut back, 4 bases at V and 2 bases at J, with 17 bases in the middle. CDR3: CASSPVLEEEQETQYF. The CDR3 region has the DNA TGCGCCAGCAGTCCCGTGCTGGAGGAGGAGCAAGAGACCCAGTACTTC.

The chain has TRBV7-8 and TRBJ2-1, with 10 bases that match TRBD2. CDR1 is SGHVS, CDR2 FQNEAQ, per germline. This CDR3 comprises 15 residues. The ends lost 3 bases at V and 2 bases at J; junction bases unmatched: 1. The CDR3 loop is CASSFLAGAYNEQFF. CDR3 nucleotide sequence: TGTGCCAGCAGCTTCCTAGCGGGGGCCTACAATGAGCAGTTCTTC.

This chain joins TRBV7-8 and TRBJ1-1; D might be TRBD1 (5 bases). This CDR3 is 15 amino acids long. Per germline, CDR1 SGHVS and CDR2 FQNEAQ. V lost 3 bases, J lost 4 bases, and 15 bases lay in between. The CDR3 nucleotides are TGTGCCAGCAGCTTTCATCAGGGTGAAGGCACTGAAGCTTTCTTT. Translation: CASSFHQGEGTEAFF.

DNA of the CDR3: TGTGCCAGCAGCTTAGGTGGCGGGGGAAGCACAGATACGCAGTATTTT. This sequence encodes CASSLGGGGSTDTQYF. The rearrangement links TRBV7-9 to TRBJ2-3, with TRBD2 identical over 7 bases. The junction had 4 bases not matched to a gene; V was cut back by 1 base and J by 0 bases. This CDR3 has 16 amino acids. Germline V CDR1 and CDR2: SEHNR, FQNEAQ (reference sequence).

The J gene is TRBJ2-7, the V gene TRBV28, with D uncertain. V lost 5 bases and J 2 bases, leaving 13 bases between the germline ends. Germline V gene sequence: CDR1 MDHEN, CDR2 SYDVKM. This CDR3 is built from 14 residues. The CDR3 loop is CASSLSGFPYEQYF. The CDR3 nucleotides read TGTGCCAGCAGTCTCTCCGGGTTCCCCTACGAGCAGTACTTC.

The chain joins TRBV6-4 to TRBJ2-1, with a weak D call TRBD1 (6 bases). The V end was cut by 2 bases, the J end by 5 bases, with 7 bases between. The germline V gene encodes CDR1 MRHNA and CDR2 SNTAGT. The CDR3 runs 13 residues. CDR3 protein: CASSDRDNNEQFF. The DNA of the CDR3 is TGTGCCAGCAGTGACCGGGACAACAATGAGCAGTTCTTC.

The rearrangement links TRBV7-9 to TRBJ1-1; D not resolved. CDR3 length equals 16 residues. Per the germline V gene, CDR1 is SEHNR and CDR2 is FQNEAQ (reference sequence). V was clipped by 1 base and J by 4 bases, with 16 bases between them. The DNA for the CDR3 is TGTGCCAGCAGCTTAGAGTCAGTTCGTGGGAGCACTGAAGCTTTCTTT. This sequence encodes CASSLESVRGSTEAFF.

The chain joins TRBV5-1 to TRBJ1-3; possible D gene TRBD1, 5 bases. CDR1 SGHRS and CDR2 YFSETQ come from the germline V gene. V shed 4 bases and J shed 11 bases, with 16 bases lying between them. This CDR3 has 13 residues. The CDR3 DNA sequence: TGCGCCAGCAGCCTACCGACGGGGGACGCCATATATTTT. It yields the protein CASSLPTGDAIYF.

V is TRBV7-9 and J is TRBJ2-2; D is unclear. With 3 bases removed from V and 1 base from J, the gap between germline ends came to 9 bases. Germline V lookup: CDR1 SEHNR, CDR2 FQNEAQ (reference sequence). CDR3 length: 15 amino acids. The CDR3 loop reads CASSFRSVNTGELFF. Written as DNA, the CDR3 is TGTGCCAGCAGCTTTAGGAGTGTGAACACCGGGGAGCTGTTTTTT.